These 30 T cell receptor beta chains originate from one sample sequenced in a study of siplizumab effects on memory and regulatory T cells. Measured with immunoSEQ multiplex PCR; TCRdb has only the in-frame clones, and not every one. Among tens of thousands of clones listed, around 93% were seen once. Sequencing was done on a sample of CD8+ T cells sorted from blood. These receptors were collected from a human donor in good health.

CDR3 coding DNA: TGTGCCAGTAGTATAGTGCCGGGAGGATCTGGGGCCAACGTCCTGACTTTC. Translation gives CASSIVPGGSGANVLTF. The chain uses TRBV19 and TRBJ2-6; 7 bases are a match to TRBD2. Trimming cost V 1 base and J 1 base; bases outside gene matches: 4. Germline CDR1 reads LNHDA; CDR2 reads SQIVND (reference sequence). CDR3 length equals 17 residues.

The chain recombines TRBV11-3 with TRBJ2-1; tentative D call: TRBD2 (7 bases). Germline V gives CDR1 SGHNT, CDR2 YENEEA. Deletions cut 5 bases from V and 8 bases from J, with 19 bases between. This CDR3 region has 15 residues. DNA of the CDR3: TGTGCCAGCAGCCCGAGGGAGGGGGGGGAGTATGAGCAGTTCTTC. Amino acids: CASSPREGGEYEQFF.

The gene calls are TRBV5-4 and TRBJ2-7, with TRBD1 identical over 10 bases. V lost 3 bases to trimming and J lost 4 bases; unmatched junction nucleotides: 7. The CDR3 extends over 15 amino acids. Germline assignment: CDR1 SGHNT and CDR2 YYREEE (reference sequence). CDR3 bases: TGTGCCAGCAGCTCCCTGGGACAGGGGATTTACGAGCAGTACTTC. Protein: CASSSLGQGIYEQYF. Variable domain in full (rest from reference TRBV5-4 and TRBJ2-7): ETGVTQSPTHLIKTRGQQVTLRCSSQSGHNTVSWYQQALGQGPQFIFQYYREEENGRGNFPPRFSGLQFPNYSSELNVNALELDDSALYLCASSSLGQGIYEQYFGPGTRLTVT.

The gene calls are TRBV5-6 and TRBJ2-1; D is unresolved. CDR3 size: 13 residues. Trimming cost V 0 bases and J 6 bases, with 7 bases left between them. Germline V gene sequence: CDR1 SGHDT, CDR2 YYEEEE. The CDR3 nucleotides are TGTGCCAGCAGCTTGGGACCAGGCAATGAGCAGTTCTTC. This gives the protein CASSLGPGNEQFF.

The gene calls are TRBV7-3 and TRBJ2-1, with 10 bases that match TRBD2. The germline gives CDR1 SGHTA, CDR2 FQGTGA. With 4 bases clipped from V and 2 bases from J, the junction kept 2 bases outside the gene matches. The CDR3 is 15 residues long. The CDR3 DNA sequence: TGTGCCAGCAGCTCCCTAGCGGGGGCCTACAATGAGCAGTTCTTC. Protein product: CASSSLAGAYNEQFF. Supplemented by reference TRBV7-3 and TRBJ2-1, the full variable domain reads GAGVSQTPSNKVTEKGKYVELRCDPISGHTALYWYRQSLGQGPEFLIYFQGTGAADDSGLPNDRFFAVRPEGSVSTLKIQRTERGDSAVYLCASSSLAGAYNEQFFGPGTRLTVL.

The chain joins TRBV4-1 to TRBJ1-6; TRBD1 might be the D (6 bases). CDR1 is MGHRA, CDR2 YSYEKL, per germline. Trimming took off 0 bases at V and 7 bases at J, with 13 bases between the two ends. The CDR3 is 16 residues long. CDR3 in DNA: TGCGCCAGCAGCCAAGAAGGTCCCACAGGGAATTCACCCCTCCACTTT. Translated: CASSQEGPTGNSPLHF.

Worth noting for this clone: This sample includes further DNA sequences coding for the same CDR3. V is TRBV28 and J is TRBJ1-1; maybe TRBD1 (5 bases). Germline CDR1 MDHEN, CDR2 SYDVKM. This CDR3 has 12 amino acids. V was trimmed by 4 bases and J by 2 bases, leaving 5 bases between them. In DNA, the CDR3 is TGTGCCAGCAGTTGGACAAACACTGAAGCTTTCTTT. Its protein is CASSWTNTEAFF.

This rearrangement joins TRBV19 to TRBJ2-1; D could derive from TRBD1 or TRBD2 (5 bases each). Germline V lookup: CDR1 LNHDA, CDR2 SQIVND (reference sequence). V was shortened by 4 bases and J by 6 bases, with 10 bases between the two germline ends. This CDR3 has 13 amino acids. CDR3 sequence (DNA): TGTGCCAGTAGTAGTCCGGGGCCCAATGAGCAGTTCTTC. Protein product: CASSSPGPNEQFF. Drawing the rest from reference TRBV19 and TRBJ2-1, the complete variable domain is DGGITQSPKYLFRKEGQNVTLSCEQNLNHDAMYWYRQDPGQGLRLIYYSQIVNDFQKGDIAEGYSVSREKKESFPLTVTSAQKNPTAFYLCASSSPGPNEQFFGPGTRLTVL.

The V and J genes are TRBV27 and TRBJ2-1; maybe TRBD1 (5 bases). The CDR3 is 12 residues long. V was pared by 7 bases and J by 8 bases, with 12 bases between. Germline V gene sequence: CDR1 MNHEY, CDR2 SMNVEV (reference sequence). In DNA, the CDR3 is TGTGCCAGCAAAGGGGAAGAGGATGAGCAGTTCTTC. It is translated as CASKGEEDEQFF.

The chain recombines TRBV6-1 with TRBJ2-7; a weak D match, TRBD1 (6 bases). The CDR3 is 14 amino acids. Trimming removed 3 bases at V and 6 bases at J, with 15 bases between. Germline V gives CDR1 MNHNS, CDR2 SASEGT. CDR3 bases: TGTGCCAGCAGTGAGAATTCGGGACAATCCGAGCAGTACTTC. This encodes CASSENSGQSEQYF.

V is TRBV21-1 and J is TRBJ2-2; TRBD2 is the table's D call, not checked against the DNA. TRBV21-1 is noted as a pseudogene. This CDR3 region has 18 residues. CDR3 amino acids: CASSKSGGKRGKNGELFF. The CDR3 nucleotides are TGTGCCAGCAGCAAAAGCGGGGGGAAGAGAGGGAAGAACGGGGAGCTGTTTTTT.

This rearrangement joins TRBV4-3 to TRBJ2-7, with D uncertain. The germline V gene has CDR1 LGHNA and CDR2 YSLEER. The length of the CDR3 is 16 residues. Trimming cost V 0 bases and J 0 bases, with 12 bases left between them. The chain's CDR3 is CASSQDPNGLSYEQYF. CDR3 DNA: TGCGCCAGCAGCCAAGATCCGAACGGTCTCTCCTACGAGCAGTACTTC.

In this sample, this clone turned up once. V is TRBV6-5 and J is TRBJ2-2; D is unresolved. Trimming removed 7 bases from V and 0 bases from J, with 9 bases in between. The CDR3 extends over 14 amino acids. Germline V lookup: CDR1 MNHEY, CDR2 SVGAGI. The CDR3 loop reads CASTRVANTGELFF. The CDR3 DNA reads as TGTGCCAGCACACGAGTCGCGAACACCGGGGAGCTGTTTTTT.

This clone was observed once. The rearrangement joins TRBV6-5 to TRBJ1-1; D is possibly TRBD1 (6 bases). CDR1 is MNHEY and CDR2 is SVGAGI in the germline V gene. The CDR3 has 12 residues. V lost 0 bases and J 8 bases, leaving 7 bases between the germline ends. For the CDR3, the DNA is TGTGCCAGCAGTTACTCGGGACAAGAAGCTTTCTTT. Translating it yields CASSYSGQEAFF.

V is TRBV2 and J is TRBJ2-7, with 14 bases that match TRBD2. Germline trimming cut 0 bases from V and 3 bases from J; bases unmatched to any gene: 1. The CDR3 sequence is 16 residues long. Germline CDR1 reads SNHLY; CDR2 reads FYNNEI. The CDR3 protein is CASSEAGTSGGYEQYF. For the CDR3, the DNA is TGTGCCAGCAGTGAAGCGGGGACTAGCGGGGGCTACGAGCAGTACTTC.

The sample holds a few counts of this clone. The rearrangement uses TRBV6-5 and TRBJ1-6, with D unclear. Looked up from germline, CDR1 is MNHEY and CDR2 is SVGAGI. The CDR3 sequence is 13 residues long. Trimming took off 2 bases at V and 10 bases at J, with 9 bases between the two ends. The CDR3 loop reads CASSYGTQSPLHF. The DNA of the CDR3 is TGTGCCAGCAGTTACGGTACGCAATCACCCCTCCACTTT.

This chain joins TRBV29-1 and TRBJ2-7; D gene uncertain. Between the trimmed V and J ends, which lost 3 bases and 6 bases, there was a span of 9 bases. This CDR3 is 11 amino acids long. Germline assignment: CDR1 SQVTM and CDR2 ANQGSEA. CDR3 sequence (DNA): TGCAGCGTTGAGGCAGGAAGCGAGCAGTACTTC. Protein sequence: CSVEAGSEQYF.

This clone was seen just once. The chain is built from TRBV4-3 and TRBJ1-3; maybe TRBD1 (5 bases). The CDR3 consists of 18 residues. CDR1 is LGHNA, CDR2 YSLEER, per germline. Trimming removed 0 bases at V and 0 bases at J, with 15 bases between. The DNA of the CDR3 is TGCGCCAGCAGCCAAGATGGCGGGACTCAAAACTCTGGAAACACCATATATTTT. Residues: CASSQDGGTQNSGNTIYF.

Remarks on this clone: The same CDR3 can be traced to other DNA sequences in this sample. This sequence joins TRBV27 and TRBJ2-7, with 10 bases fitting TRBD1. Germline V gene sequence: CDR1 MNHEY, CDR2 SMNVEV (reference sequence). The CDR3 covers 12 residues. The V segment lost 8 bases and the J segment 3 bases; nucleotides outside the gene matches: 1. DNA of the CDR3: TGTGCCAGCGGGACAGGGGTCTACGAGCAGTACTTC. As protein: CASGTGVYEQYF.

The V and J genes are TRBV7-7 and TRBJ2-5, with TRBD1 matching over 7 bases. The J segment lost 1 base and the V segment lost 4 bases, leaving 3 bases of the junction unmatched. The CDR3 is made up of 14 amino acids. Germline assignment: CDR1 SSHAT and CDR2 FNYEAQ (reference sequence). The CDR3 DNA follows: TGTGCCAGCAGCTCAGGGGGAGCCCAAGAGACCCAGTACTTC. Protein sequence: CASSSGGAQETQYF.

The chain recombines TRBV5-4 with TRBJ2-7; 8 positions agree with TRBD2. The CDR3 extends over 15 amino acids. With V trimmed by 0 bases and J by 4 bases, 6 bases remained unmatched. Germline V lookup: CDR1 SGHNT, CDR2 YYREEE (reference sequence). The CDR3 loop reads CASSLVGGGLYEQYF. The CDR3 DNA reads TGTGCCAGCAGCTTGGTCGGCGGGGGGCTATACGAGCAGTACTTC.

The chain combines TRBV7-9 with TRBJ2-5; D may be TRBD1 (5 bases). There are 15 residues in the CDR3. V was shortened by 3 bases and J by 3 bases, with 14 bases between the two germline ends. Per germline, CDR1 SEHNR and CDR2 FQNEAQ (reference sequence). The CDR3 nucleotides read TGTGCCAGCAGCTTCCCCTCCCTGACAGAAGAGACCCAGTACTTC. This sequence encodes CASSFPSLTEETQYF.

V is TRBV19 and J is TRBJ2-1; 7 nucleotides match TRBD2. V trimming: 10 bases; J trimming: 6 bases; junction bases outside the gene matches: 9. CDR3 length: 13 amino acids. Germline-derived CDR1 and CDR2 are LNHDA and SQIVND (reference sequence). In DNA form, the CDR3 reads TGTGCCACAAACCAGCGGGGAATCAATGAGCAGTTCTTC. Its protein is CATNQRGINEQFF.

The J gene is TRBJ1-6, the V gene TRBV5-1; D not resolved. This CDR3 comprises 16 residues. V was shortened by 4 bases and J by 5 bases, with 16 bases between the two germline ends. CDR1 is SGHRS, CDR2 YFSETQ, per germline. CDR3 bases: TGCGCCAGCAGCCCCGATGGGGTCCTTAATAATTCACCCCTCCACTTT. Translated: CASSPDGVLNNSPLHF.

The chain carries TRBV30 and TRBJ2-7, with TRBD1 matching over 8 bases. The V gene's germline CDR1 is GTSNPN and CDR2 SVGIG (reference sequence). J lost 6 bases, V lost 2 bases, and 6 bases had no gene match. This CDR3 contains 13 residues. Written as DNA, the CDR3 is TGTGCCTGGAGTATAATACAGGGGGGCGAGCAGTACTTC. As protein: CAWSIIQGGEQYF.

This CDR3 is CASSYGGGFDEQFF. The CDR3 DNA reads as TGTGCCAGCAGTTACGGCGGGGGGTTCGATGAGCAGTTCTTC. The chain carries TRBV6-6 and TRBJ2-1; TRBD2 aligns across 8 bases. Germline V gene lookup returns CDR1 MNHNY and CDR2 SVGAGI (reference sequence). The ends lost 2 bases at V and 8 bases at J; junction bases unmatched: 5. There are 14 residues in the CDR3.

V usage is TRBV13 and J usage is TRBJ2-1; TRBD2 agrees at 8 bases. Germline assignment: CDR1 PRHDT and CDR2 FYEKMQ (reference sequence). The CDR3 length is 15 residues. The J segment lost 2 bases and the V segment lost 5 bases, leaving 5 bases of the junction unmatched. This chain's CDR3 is CASSHGGAPYNEQFF. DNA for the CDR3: TGTGCCAGCAGCCACGGGGGGGCACCCTACAATGAGCAGTTCTTC.

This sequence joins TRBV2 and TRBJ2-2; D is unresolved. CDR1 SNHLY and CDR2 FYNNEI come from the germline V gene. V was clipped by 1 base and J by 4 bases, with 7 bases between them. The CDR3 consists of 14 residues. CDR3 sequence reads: CASSEGFGTGELFF. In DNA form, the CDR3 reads TGTGCCAGCAGTGAAGGGTTTGGCACCGGGGAGCTGTTTTTT. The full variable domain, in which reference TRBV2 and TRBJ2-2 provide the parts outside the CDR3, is EPEVTQTPSHQVTQMGQEVILRCVPISNHLYFYWYRQILGQKVEFLVSFYNNEISEKSEIFDDQFSVERPDGSNFTLKIRSTKLEDSAMYFCASSEGFGTGELFFGEGSRLTVL.

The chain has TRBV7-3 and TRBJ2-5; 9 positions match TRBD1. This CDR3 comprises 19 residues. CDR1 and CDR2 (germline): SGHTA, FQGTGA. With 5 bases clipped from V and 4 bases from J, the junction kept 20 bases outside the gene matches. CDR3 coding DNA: TGTGCCAGCAGCGCCCTATACAGGGGGCGAGCCCAGGGGGGAGAGACCCAGTACTTC. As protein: CASSALYRGRAQGGETQYF.

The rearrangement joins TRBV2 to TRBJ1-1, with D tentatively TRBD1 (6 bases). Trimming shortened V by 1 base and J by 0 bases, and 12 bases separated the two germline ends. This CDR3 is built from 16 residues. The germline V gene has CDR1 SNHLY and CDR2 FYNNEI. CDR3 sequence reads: CASSEGQGMMNTEAFF. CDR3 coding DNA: TGTGCCAGCAGTGAAGGGCAGGGGATGATGAACACTGAAGCTTTCTTT.